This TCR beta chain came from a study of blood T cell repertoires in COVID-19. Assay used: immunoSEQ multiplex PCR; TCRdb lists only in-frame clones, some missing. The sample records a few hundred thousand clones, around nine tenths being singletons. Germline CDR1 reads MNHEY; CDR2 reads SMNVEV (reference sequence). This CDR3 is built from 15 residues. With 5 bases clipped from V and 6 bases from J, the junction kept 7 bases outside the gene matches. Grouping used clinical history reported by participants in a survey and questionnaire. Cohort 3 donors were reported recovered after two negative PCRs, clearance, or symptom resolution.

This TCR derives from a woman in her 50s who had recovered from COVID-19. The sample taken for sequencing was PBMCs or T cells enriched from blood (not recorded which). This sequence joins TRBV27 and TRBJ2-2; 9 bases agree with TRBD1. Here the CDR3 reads CASSTGTGWSGELFF. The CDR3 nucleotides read TGTGCCAGCAGTACCGGGACAGGGTGGTCCGGGGAGCTGTTTTTT.